This T cell receptor beta chain was identified in a study of cytomegalovirus exposure and HLA in healthy donors. Study observations and caveats: As was reported, the HLA-A and HLA-B alleles of most subjects were accurately predicted from TCR beta sequences.

There are 11 residues in the CDR3. V was trimmed by 8 bases and J by 5 bases, leaving 9 bases between them. Germline assignment: CDR1 MDHEN and CDR2 SYDVKM. As regards this clone: Its target is not known.

PCR involved 60 Vbeta and 13 Jbeta primers. TCRdb's table, derived via immunoSEQ multiplex PCR, lists solely in-frame clones and lacks some. The sample has approximately 160,000 clones, around 79% seen once. Likely unrecorded immune exposures existed in these nominally healthy donors. The source is a man younger than 45 in good health and CMV-seropositive. Source material: PBMCs. The genes are TRBV28 and TRBJ1-1; the D gene is possibly TRBD1 (6 bases). The CDR3 reads CASEGGTEAFF. In nucleotides, the CDR3 is TGTGCCAGCGAAGGGGGAACTGAAGCTTTCTTT.